A single sample is the source of the 2 T cell receptor beta chains below, sequenced in a study of T cell repertoires in cytomegalovirus infection. TCRdb reprocessed the reads via MiXCR and lists one record per CDR3 protein. The table lists about 47,000 distinct CDR3 sequences, roughly a fifth of them singletons. No antigen has been assigned to these receptors. Material: CD8+ T cells from cultured PBMCs, obtained from culture after CMV antigen stimulation. These receptors all stem from a human donor in good health (CMV status not recorded). Some clones in this sample may be carry-over from other donors' samples.

The V and J genes are TRBV11-2 and TRBJ2-1; 7 bases map to TRBD1. The junction had 4 bases not matched to a gene; V was cut back by 3 bases and J by 8 bases. The CDR3 length is 13 residues. CDR1 is SGHAT and CDR2 is FQNNGV in the germline V gene. The CDR3 sequence: CASSLTGWDEQFF. The CDR3, as DNA: TGTGCCAGCAGCTTGACAGGGTGGGATGAGCAGTTCTTC.

This clonotype came up a few times. This chain connects TRBV27 to TRBJ1-1, with 7 bases identical to TRBD1. This CDR3 has 13 amino acids. Looked up from germline, CDR1 is MNHEY and CDR2 is SMNVEV (reference sequence). After removal of 5 bases from V and 4 bases from J, the junction contained 4 bases not matched to a gene. The chain's CDR3 is CASSVNRGTEAFF. CDR3 in DNA: TGTGCCAGCAGTGTTAACAGGGGCACTGAAGCTTTCTTT.